The 9 T cell receptor beta chains presented below share a single source sample, sequenced in a study of CD8+ T cells in alopecia areata. The authors sorted pooled cutaneous lymph node cells using CD4, CD8alpha, NKG2D, NKG2ACE and other markers. Extracted RNA was reverse transcribed, and the resulting cDNA served as sequencing template. The data were produced by immunoSEQ multiplex PCR, yet TCRdb's version contains in-frame clones alone and is incomplete. The sample yields approximately 280,000 clones, without any singletons. Sequencing was performed on CD4+ T cells sorted from a lymph node. The receptors were sampled from a C3H/HeJ mouse with alopecia areata. This strain's MHC haplotype is H2-k.

There are a few counts of this clone. Germline and genes here are mouse. Other DNA sequences in this specimen translate into the identical CDR3. The sequenced CDR3 bases are TGTGCCAGCAGTGATGGAGGGTAT. Amino acid sequence: CASSDGGY. The full CDR3 protein reads CASSDGGYEQYF. The chain combines TRBV13-1 with TRBJ2-7; D is ambiguous. The read terminates 4 residues ahead of where the CDR3 ends, so the germline J gene completes it. The CDR3 sequence is 12 residues long. Per germline, CDR1 NSHNY and CDR2 SYGAGN.

To note about this clone: The gene names given are mouse names. Read data end 3 residues before the CDR3 end; the end is taken from the germline J gene. The rearrangement links TRBV19 to TRBJ1-6; D possibly corresponds to TRBD1 (5 bases). TRBJ1-6 is an ORF, with its function uncertain. Germline V CDR1 and CDR2: FNHDT, SITEND (reference sequence). V lost 3 bases and J 3 bases, leaving 7 bases between the germline ends. This CDR3 is 14 amino acids long. CDR3 residues: CASSTGLYNSPLYF. The part of the CDR3 DNA that was read is TGTGCCAGCAGTACAGGGCTCTATAATTCGCCC.

A few counts support this clone. The gene names here belong to mouse. The CDR3 is cut off 3 residues early in the read; its end comes from the germline J gene. The rearrangement uses TRBV19 and TRBJ1-6; 7 nucleotides match TRBD1. TRBJ1-6 is classed as an ORF, of uncertain function. This CDR3 has 15 residues. The trim removed 4 bases at V and 3 bases at J, leaving 4 bases unmatched. Per the germline V gene, CDR1 is FNHDT and CDR2 is SITEND (reference sequence). CDR3 sequence reads: CASSSRQGYNSPLYF. The CDR3 DNA, read in part, is TGTGCCAGCAGTTCGAGACAGGGCTATAATTCGCCC.

This clone was seen only a few times. The germline and genes are mouse ones. The read halts 4 residues ahead of the CDR3 end, with the missing end drawn from the germline J gene. The V call is TRBV17, the J call TRBJ2-4, with 8 bases lining up with TRBD2. CDR1 is MNHDT, CDR2 YYDKIL, per germline. The CDR3 contains 16 residues. After removal of 1 base from V and 0 bases from J, the junction contained 3 bases not matched to a gene. The DNA read from the CDR3 is TGTGCTAGCAGTAGAGGCTGGGGGGAAAGTCAAAAC. Translating it yields CASSRGWGESQN. The whole CDR3 reads CASSRGWGESQNTLYF.

On this clone: Gene labels here are mouse ones. The read terminates 4 residues before the CDR3 end, so the remaining end is supplied by the germline J gene. The J gene is TRBJ2-3, the V gene TRBV19, with D possibly being TRBD2 (5 bases). V lost 2 bases and J lost 0, with 10 bases in between. In germline, CDR1 is FNHDT, CDR2 SITEND (reference sequence). CDR3 length equals 15 residues. The part of the CDR3 DNA that was read is TGTGCCAGCAGTATTTGGACTTTTAGTGCAGAA. It codes for CASSIWTFSAE. The whole CDR3 protein is CASSIWTFSAETLYF.

Concerning this clone itself: Genes here carry mouse names. The read ends 4 residues shy of where the CDR3 ends; the end is completed using the germline J gene. The chain employs TRBV1 and TRBJ2-5, with TRBD2 matching 8 bases. Germline-derived CDR1 and CDR2 are NSQYPW and LRSPGD (reference sequence). The CDR3 totals 14 residues. CDR3 protein: CTCSPGGQEDTQYF. The part of the CDR3 DNA that was read is TGCACCTGCAGCCCTGGGGGGCAGGAGGAC.

This clone was seen only a few times. Gene names denote mouse genes. The read terminates 3 residues before the CDR3 end, so the remaining end is supplied by the germline J gene. This chain joins TRBV13-1 and TRBJ1-6; D remains ambiguous. TRBJ1-6 is an ORF, and what it does is uncertain. The germline V and J ends were trimmed by 2 bases and 6 bases, with 6 bases remaining between them. The CDR3 has 13 residues. Germline-derived CDR1 and CDR2 are NSHNY and SYGAGN. CDR3 DNA, as far as it was read: TGTGCCAGCAGTGAACAAGTTAATTCGCCC. Translation: CASSEQVNSP. The complete CDR3 sequence is CASSEQVNSPLYF.

With regard to this clone: Mouse gene names and germline throughout. Read data end 4 residues before the CDR3 end; the end is taken from the germline J gene. J is TRBJ2-3 and V is TRBV19; 9 bases agree with TRBD1. Per the germline V gene, CDR1 is FNHDT and CDR2 is SITEND (reference sequence). CDR3 length equals 16 residues. V trimming: 2 bases; J trimming: 1 base; junction bases outside the gene matches: 5. The sequenced part of the CDR3 DNA is TGTGCCAGCAGTATGGGGACAGGGAGAGGTGCAGAA. It codes for CASSMGTGRGAE. The CDR3 in full is CASSMGTGRGAETLYF.

This clone was observed at least ten times. The listed genes are named as in mouse. Read sequence stops 4 residues before the CDR3 end, and the germline J gene provides the missing end. This sequence joins TRBV5 and TRBJ2-1; no clear D gene. This CDR3 comprises 13 residues. Germline V gene data show CDR1 as LGHNA and CDR2 as YNLKQL (reference sequence). The CDR3 region is CASSQAPQAEQFF. The sequenced CDR3 bases are TGTGCCAGCAGCCAAGCCCCACAAGCT.